The clone carrying this T cell receptor (beta chain) was seen many times. Its antigen is undetermined. The data originate from a study of CD8 T cells in ankylosing spondylitis. General study points: What seemed typical of ankylosing spondylitis blood was a TCR beta motif built from eight highly homologous variants. In reactive arthritis synovial fluid and blood, some motif variants had been reported before.

One entry per CDR3 protein, called by TCRdb with MiXCR from the 5' RACE reads. There are fewer than 350,000 distinct CDR3 sequences in the sample; about 9.9% occur only once, and around 8.4% lies in the top ten. The CDR3 totals 12 residues. V shed 3 bases, J shed 12 bases, and the junction held 7 bases outside the gene matches. Per germline, CDR1 MNHEY and CDR2 SMNVEV (reference sequence). The sequencing input was blood, either unsorted or a sorted T cell fraction (not recorded which). This rearrangement joins TRBV27 to TRBJ2-7, with 8 bases that match TRBD2. This clonotype was obtained from a female donor with ankylosing spondylitis or in good health (not recorded which). The chain's CDR3 is CASSFSGLAPYF. The DNA of the CDR3 is TGTGCCAGCAGTTTCTCCGGACTAGCACCGTACTTC.